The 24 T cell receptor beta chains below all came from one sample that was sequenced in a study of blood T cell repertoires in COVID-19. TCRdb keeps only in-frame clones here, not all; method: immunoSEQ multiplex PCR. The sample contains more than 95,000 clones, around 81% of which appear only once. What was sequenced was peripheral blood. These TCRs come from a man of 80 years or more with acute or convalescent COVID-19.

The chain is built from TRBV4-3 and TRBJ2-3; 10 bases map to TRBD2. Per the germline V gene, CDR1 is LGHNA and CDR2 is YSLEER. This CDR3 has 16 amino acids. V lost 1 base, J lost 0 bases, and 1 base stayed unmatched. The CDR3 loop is CASSQGTSGSTDTQYF. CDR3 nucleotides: TGCGCCAGCAGCCAAGGGACTAGCGGCAGCACAGATACGCAGTATTTT.

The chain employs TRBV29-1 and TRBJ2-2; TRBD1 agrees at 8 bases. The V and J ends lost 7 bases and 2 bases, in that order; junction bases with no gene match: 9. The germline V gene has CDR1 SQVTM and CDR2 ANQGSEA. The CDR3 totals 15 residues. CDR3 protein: CSAPRQGSNTGELFF. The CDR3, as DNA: TGCAGCGCCCCTCGACAGGGGTCTAACACCGGGGAGCTGTTTTTT.

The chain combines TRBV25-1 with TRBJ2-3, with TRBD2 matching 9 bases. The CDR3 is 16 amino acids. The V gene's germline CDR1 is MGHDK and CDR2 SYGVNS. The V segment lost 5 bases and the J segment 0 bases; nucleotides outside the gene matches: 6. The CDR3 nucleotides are TGTGCCAGCAGTTGGGGACTAGCACCAAGCACAGATACGCAGTATTTT. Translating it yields CASSWGLAPSTDTQYF.

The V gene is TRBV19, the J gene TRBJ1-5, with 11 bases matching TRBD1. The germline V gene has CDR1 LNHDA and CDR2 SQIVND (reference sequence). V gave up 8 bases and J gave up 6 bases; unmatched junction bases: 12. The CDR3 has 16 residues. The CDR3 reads CASAPGQGARSQPQHF. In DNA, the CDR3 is TGTGCCAGTGCCCCCGGACAGGGGGCGCGAAGTCAGCCCCAGCATTTT.

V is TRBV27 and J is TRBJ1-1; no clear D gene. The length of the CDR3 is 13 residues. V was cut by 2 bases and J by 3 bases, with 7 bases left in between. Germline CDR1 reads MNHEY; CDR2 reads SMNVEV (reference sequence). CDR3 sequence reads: CASSLEDYTEAFF. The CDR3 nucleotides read TGTGCCAGCAGTTTAGAGGATTACACTGAAGCTTTCTTT.

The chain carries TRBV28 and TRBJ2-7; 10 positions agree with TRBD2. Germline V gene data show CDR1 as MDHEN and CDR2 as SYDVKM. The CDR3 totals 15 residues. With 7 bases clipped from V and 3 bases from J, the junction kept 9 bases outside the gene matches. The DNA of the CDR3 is TGTGCCAGCAATCCTCTAGCGGGAGATCACTACGAGCAGTACTTC. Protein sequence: CASNPLAGDHYEQYF.

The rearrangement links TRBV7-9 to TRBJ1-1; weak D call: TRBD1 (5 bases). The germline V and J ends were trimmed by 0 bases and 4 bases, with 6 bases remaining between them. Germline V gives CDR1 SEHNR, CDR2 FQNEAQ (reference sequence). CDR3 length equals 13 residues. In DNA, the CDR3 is TGTGCCAGCAGCTTAGCCAGGGCCACTGAAGCTTTCTTT. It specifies CASSLARATEAFF. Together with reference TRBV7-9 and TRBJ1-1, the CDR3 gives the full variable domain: DTGVSQNPRHKITKRGQNVTFRCDPISEHNRLYWYRQTLGQGPEFLTYFQNEAQLEKSRLLSDRFSAERPKGSFSTLEIQRTEQGDSAMYLCASSLARATEAFFGQGTRLTVV.

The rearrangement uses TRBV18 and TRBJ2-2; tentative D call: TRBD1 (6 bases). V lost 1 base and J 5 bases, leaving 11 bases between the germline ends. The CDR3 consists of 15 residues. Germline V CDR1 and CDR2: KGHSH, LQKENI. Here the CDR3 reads CASSPQGDGTGELFF. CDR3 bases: TGTGCCAGCTCACCACAGGGGGATGGGACCGGGGAGCTGTTTTTT.

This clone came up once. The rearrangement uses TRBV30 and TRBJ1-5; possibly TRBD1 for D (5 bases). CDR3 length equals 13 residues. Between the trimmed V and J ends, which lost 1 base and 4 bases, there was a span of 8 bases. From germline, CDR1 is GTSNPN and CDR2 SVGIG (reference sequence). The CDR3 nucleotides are TGTGCCTGGAGTGGGAAGGGGAATCAGCCCCAGCATTTT. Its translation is CAWSGKGNQPQHF.

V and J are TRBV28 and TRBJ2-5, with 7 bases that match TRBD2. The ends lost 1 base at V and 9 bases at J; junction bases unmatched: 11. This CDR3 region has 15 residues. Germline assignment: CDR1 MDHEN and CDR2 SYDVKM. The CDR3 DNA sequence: TGTGCCAGCAGTTTATCTATGGGGCGGGGGATGGCCCAGTACTTC. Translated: CASSLSMGRGMAQYF.

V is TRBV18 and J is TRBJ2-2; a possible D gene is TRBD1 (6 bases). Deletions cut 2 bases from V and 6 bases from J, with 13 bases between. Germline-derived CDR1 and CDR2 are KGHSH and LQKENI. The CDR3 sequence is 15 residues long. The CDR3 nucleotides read TGTGCCAGCTCACCAGGGACACATCTCCCCGGGGAGCTGTTTTTT. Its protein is CASSPGTHLPGELFF.

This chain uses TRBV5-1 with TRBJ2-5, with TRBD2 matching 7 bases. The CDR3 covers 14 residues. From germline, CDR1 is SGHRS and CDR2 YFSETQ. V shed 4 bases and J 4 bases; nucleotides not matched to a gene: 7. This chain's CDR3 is CASSGGLFGETQYF. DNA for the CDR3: TGCGCCAGCAGCGGGGGACTATTCGGAGAGACCCAGTACTTC.

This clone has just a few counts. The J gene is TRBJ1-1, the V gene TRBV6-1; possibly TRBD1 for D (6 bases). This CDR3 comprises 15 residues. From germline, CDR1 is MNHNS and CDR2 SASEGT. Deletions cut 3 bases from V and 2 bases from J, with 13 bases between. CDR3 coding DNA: TGTGCCAGCAGTGACCCACAGGGTGGCAACACTGAAGCTTTCTTT. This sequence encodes CASSDPQGGNTEAFF.

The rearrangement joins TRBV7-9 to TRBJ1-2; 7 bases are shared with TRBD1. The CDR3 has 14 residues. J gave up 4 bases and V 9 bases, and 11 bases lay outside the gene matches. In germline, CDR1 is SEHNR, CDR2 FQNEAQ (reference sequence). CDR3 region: CASTTGSISYGYTF. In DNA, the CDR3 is TGTGCCAGTACGACAGGGTCAATTAGCTATGGCTACACCTTC.

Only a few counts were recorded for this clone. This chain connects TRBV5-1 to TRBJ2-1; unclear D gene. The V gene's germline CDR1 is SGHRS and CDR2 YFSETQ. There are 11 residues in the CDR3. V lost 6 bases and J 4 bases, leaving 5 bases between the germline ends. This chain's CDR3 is CASIQYNEQFF. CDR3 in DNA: TGCGCCAGCATCCAGTACAATGAGCAGTTCTTC.

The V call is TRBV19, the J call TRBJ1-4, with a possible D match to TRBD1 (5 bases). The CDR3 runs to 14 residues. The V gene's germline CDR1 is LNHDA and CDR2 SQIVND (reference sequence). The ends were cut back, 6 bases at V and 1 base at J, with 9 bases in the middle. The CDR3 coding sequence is TGTGCCAGTAGAAGGGGAGGAACTAATGAAAAACTGTTTTTT. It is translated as CASRRGGTNEKLFF.

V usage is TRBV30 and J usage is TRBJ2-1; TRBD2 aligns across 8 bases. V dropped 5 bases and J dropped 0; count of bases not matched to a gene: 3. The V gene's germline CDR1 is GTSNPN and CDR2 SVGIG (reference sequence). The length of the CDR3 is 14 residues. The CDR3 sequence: CAWLAGSSYNEQFF. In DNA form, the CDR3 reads TGTGCCTGGCTAGCGGGCAGCTCCTACAATGAGCAGTTCTTC.

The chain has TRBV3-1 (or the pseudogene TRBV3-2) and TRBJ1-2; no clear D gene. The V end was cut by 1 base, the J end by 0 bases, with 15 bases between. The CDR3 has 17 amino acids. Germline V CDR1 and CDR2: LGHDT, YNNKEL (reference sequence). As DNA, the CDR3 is TGTGCCAGCAGCCAAGGAAAGAGAGTTATAGCTAACTATGGCTACACCTTC. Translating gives CASSQGKRVIANYGYTF.

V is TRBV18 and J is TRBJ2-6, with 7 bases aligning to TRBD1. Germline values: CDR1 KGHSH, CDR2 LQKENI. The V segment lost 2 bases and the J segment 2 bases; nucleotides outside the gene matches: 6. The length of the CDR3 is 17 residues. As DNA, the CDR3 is TGTGCCAGCTCACCATTTCTCGGACAGGCTGGGGCCAACGTCCTGACTTTC. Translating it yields CASSPFLGQAGANVLTF.

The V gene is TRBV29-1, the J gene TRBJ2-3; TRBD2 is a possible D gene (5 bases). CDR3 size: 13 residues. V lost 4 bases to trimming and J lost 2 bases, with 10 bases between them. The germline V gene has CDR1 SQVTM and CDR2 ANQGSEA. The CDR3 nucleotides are TGCAGCGTTGTTCAGGACTCCACAGATACGCAGTATTTT. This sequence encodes CSVVQDSTDTQYF.

The CDR3 DNA is TGTGCCAGCAGCGCAGCGGGGCACAGCTCCTACGAGCAGTACTTC. It translates to CASSAAGHSSYEQYF. V usage is TRBV2 and J usage is TRBJ2-7, with 7 bases aligning to TRBD2. Germline V CDR1 and CDR2: SNHLY, FYNNEI. This CDR3 region has 15 residues. V was pared by 6 bases and J by 0 bases, with 8 bases of the junction left unmatched.

In nucleotides, the CDR3 is TGTGCCAGTACTCCTTGGGCCCTGAACACTGAAGCTTTCTTT. Amino acid sequence: CASTPWALNTEAFF. The rearrangement joins TRBV19 to TRBJ1-1; D unresolved. CDR3 length: 14 residues. V was shortened by 7 bases and J by 0 bases, with 12 bases between the two germline ends. Germline CDR1 and CDR2: LNHDA and SQIVND (reference sequence).

The CDR3: CAWSLGLGTEAFF. CDR3 coding DNA: TGTGCCTGGAGTCTGGGGCTTGGAACTGAAGCTTTCTTT. V and J are TRBV30 and TRBJ1-1; weak D call: TRBD1 (5 bases). With 2 bases removed from V and 5 bases from J, the gap between germline ends came to 12 bases. The CDR3 consists of 13 residues. Germline CDR1 and CDR2: GTSNPN and SVGIG (reference sequence).

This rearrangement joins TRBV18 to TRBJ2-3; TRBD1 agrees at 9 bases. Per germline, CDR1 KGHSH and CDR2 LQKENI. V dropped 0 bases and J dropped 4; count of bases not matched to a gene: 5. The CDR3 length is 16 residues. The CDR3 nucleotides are TGTGCCAGCTCACCACCAGGGACAGGGAATCCAGATACGCAGTATTTT. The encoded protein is CASSPPGTGNPDTQYF.